The next 30 T cell receptor beta chains were all read from a single sample in a study of early T cells in non-severe SARS-CoV-2 infection. In TCRdb, the 5' RACE reads were re-called with MiXCR into one record per CDR3 protein. In the table there are 100,000 to 120,000 distinct CDR3 sequences, around 12% of which are singletons. Here the sequenced sample was whole blood, taken at baseline. These receptors originate from an adult who was a healthcare worker with PCR-confirmed SARS-CoV-2 infection or an uninfected control (not recorded which).

This chain joins TRBV6-6 and TRBJ2-2, with D tentatively TRBD1 or TRBD2 (5 bases each). The CDR3 covers 15 residues. Germline V gene sequence: CDR1 MNHNY, CDR2 SVGAGI (reference sequence). Trimming took off 2 bases at V and 6 bases at J, with 13 bases between the two ends. CDR3 sequence reads: CASSYGQGVAGELFF. The CDR3 DNA reads as TGTGCCAGCAGTTACGGGCAGGGAGTGGCCGGGGAGCTGTTTTTT.

The chain has TRBV5-4 and TRBJ1-1, with D unresolved. Germline values: CDR1 SGHNT, CDR2 YYREEE (reference sequence). The V gene lost 1 base and the J gene lost 1 base, with 8 bases spanning the gap. CDR3 length: 14 residues. CDR3 in amino acids: CASSLSQANTEAFF. CDR3 DNA: TGTGCCAGCAGCTTGTCCCAAGCGAACACTGAAGCTTTCTTT.

The rearrangement links TRBV24-1 to TRBJ1-1, with D possibly TRBD1 on 5 matching bases. Per germline, CDR1 KGHDR and CDR2 SFDVKD. The ends were cut back, 7 bases at V and 4 bases at J, with 12 bases in the middle. This CDR3 is built from 13 residues. As DNA, the CDR3 is TGTGCCACCAGGAGGGGTGATGTCACTGAAGCTTTCTTT. It specifies CATRRGDVTEAFF.

This clonotype was seen a handful of times. The chain is built from TRBV29-1 and TRBJ2-7, with D perhaps matching TRBD2 (5 bases). CDR1 and CDR2 (germline): SQVTM, ANQGSEA. The CDR3 has 11 residues. The germline V and J ends were trimmed by 6 bases and 2 bases, with 8 bases remaining between them. The CDR3 here is CSVGEAYEQYF. The CDR3 coding sequence is TGCAGCGTGGGAGAGGCCTACGAGCAGTACTTC.

This clonotype was counted between two and nine times. The genes are TRBV21-1 and TRBJ1-1. TRBV21-1 is deemed a pseudogene. The CDR3 length is 11 residues. The CDR3 loop is CASSARAEAFF. The CDR3 nucleotides are TGTGCCAGCAGCGCAAGAGCTGAAGCTTTCTTT.

The table lists this clonotype with a few counts. At one end the junction does not follow the germline gene, possibly because of a read error. The chain has TRBV29-1 and TRBJ1-1; 11 bases align to TRBD1. This CDR3 spans 12 amino acids. CDR1 SQVTM and CDR2 ANQGSEA come from the germline V gene. The CDR3: CSVDRGHSEVFF. CDR3 in DNA: TGCAGCGTGGACAGGGGGCATTCTGAAGTTTTCTTT.

The table lists this clonotype with a few counts. The chain has TRBV6-1 and TRBJ2-4, with TRBD1 matching 10 bases. The V and J ends lost 3 bases and 7 bases, in that order; junction bases with no gene match: 3. The germline V gene has CDR1 MNHNS and CDR2 SASEGT. The CDR3 is 14 amino acids. The CDR3 coding sequence is TGTGCCAGCAGTGACCGGGACAGGGGTAACATTCAGTACTTC. As protein: CASSDRDRGNIQYF.

This clonotype was recorded many times. The V call is TRBV20-1, the J call TRBJ1-1, with D perhaps matching TRBD1 (5 bases). The CDR3 has 15 amino acids. V dropped 6 bases and J dropped 6 bases, with 23 bases sitting between them. Germline values: CDR1 DFQATT, CDR2 SNEGSKA (reference sequence). CDR3 bases: TGCAGTGCCACCCCCCCCAGAAGGGGAGGGTCTGAAGCTTTCTTT. Protein sequence: CSATPPRRGGSEAFF.

This clonotype was seen ten or more times. The gene calls are TRBV7-8 and TRBJ2-7; D remains ambiguous. Germline assignment: CDR1 SGHVS and CDR2 FQNEAQ. V gave up 3 bases and J gave up 0 bases, with 6 bases separating them. CDR3 length: 13 amino acids. CDR3 amino acids: CASSFASSYEQYF. CDR3 nucleotides: TGTGCCAGCAGCTTCGCTAGCTCCTACGAGCAGTACTTC.

This clonotype has just a few counts. The V and J genes are TRBV11-2 and TRBJ2-2, with 7 bases lining up with TRBD2. The V gene's germline CDR1 is SGHAT and CDR2 FQNNGV. This CDR3 has 17 residues. V lost 4 bases, J lost 0 bases, and 8 bases stayed unmatched. DNA of the CDR3: TGTGCCAGCAGCTCCCAATCCGGGACTACGAACACCGGGGAGCTGTTTTTT. Translating it yields CASSSQSGTTNTGELFF.

This clonotype occurred many times. The chain combines TRBV7-9 with TRBJ1-1, with a weak D call TRBD1 (6 bases). This CDR3 spans 15 amino acids. CDR1 is SEHNR and CDR2 is FQNEAQ in the germline V gene (reference sequence). The V gene lost 1 base and the J gene lost 5 bases, with 14 bases spanning the gap. The CDR3 nucleotides read TGTGCCAGCAGCTTAGTCTCAGGGGCCAGGACTGAAGCTTTCTTT. This encodes CASSLVSGARTEAFF.

This chain uses TRBV4-1 with TRBJ1-3; D is possibly TRBD1 (6 bases). V lost 4 bases and J 0 bases, leaving 13 bases between the germline ends. The CDR3 contains 16 residues. Germline V gene sequence: CDR1 MGHRA, CDR2 YSYEKL. The chain's CDR3 is CASSPSDRSSGNTIYF. In nucleotides, the CDR3 is TGCGCCAGCAGCCCCTCTGACAGGAGCTCTGGAAACACCATATATTTT.

In this sample, this clonotype turned up a few times. The genes are TRBV11-2 and TRBJ1-2, with unresolved D. The V and J ends lost 1 base and 2 bases respectively, with 8 bases between them. This CDR3 is built from 14 residues. Per the germline V gene, CDR1 is SGHAT and CDR2 is FQNNGV. Here the CDR3 reads CASSLGGWNYGYTF. CDR3 sequence (DNA): TGTGCCAGCAGCTTAGGGGGATGGAACTATGGCTACACCTTC.

The chain joins TRBV19 to TRBJ1-2; no clear D gene. V lost 6 bases, J lost 4 bases, and 12 bases lay in between. The CDR3 contains 13 residues. The germline CDR1 and CDR2 sequences are LNHDA and SQIVND (reference sequence). CDR3 coding DNA: TGTGCCAGTAGAAGCGGGAAGGTCTATGGCTACACCTTC. It is translated as CASRSGKVYGYTF.

In its sample, this clonotype was seen many times. The chain carries TRBV27 and TRBJ2-3, with D possibly being TRBD2 (6 bases). Deletions cut 1 base from V and 0 bases from J, with 14 bases between. Germline values: CDR1 MNHEY, CDR2 SMNVEV (reference sequence). This CDR3 has 17 amino acids. As DNA, the CDR3 is TGTGCCAGCAGTTTATTTGGAGGGACTTCTAGCACAGATACGCAGTATTTT. It codes for CASSLFGGTSSTDTQYF.

The chain links TRBV6-5 to TRBJ1-1; the match to TRBD1 covers 8 bases. Germline values: CDR1 MNHEY, CDR2 SVGAGI. Unmatched junction bases numbered 3, after V lost 6 bases and J lost 0 bases. The CDR3 is 14 residues long. CDR3 bases: TGTGCCAGCAGCAAGGACAGGGTGAACACTGAAGCTTTCTTT. Protein product: CASSKDRVNTEAFF.

This clonotype has a handful of counts. The CDR3 DNA sequence: TGTGCCAGCAGCCCAGGGAATTCTGGAAACACCATATATTTT. Translated: CASSPGNSGNTIYF. V gene TRBV7-2 combines with J gene TRBJ1-3; D is possibly TRBD1 (5 bases). V was shortened by 5 bases and J by 1 base, with 9 bases between the two germline ends. CDR1 SGHTA and CDR2 FQGNSA come from the germline V gene. This CDR3 has 14 residues.

This chain uses TRBV6-5 with TRBJ2-2, with D unresolved. Germline-derived CDR1 and CDR2 are MNHEY and SVGAGI. The CDR3 covers 14 residues. Deletions cut 2 bases from V and 1 base from J, with 5 bases between. CDR3 in amino acids: CASSYTENTGELFF. For the CDR3, the DNA is TGTGCCAGCAGTTACACCGAGAACACCGGGGAGCTGTTTTTT.

This chain connects TRBV5-1 to TRBJ1-2; D is unresolved. Germline CDR1 reads SGHRS; CDR2 reads YFSETQ. The CDR3 consists of 15 residues. V was shortened by 1 base and J by 2 bases, with 12 bases between the two germline ends. The CDR3 loop reads CASSLHPTANYGYTF. The CDR3 nucleotides are TGCGCCAGCAGCTTGCACCCAACTGCGAACTATGGCTACACCTTC.

The chain uses TRBV5-4 and TRBJ2-5; D ambiguous. CDR3 length equals 13 residues. Germline V gene sequence: CDR1 SGHNT, CDR2 YYREEE (reference sequence). V lost 4 bases and J lost 2, with 9 bases in between. The CDR3 region is CASSGVPQETQYF. The CDR3 DNA reads as TGTGCCAGCAGCGGCGTCCCACAAGAGACCCAGTACTTC. Looking up the rest from reference TRBV5-4 and TRBJ2-5 gives the full variable domain: ETGVTQSPTHLIKTRGQQVTLRCSSQSGHNTVSWYQQALGQGPQFIFQYYREEENGRGNFPPRFSGLQFPNYSSELNVNALELDDSALYLCASSGVPQETQYFGPGTRLLVL.

Note on this clonotype: A much larger clone differs by one base, so this may be a read error. The chain combines TRBV5-6 with TRBJ1-1; the match to TRBD1 covers 8 bases. The CDR3 extends over 17 amino acids. Germline V CDR1 and CDR2: SGHDT, YYEEEE. The CDR3 nucleotides read TGTGTCAGCAGCTTGGCGGCAGGGGGCTCGTGGAACACTGAAGCTTTCTTT. As protein: CVSSLAAGGSWNTEAFF. The whole variable domain, filled in from reference TRBV5-6 and TRBJ1-1, reads DAGVTQSPTHLIKTRGQQVTLRCSPKSGHDTVSWYQQALGQGPQFIFQYYEEEERQRGNFPDRFSGHQFPNYSSELNVNALLLGDSALYLCVSSLAAGGSWNTEAFFGQGTRLTVV.

The chain links TRBV7-9 to TRBJ2-7; 9 positions match TRBD1. CDR1 and CDR2 from the germline V gene are SEHNR and FQNEAQ (reference sequence). The V and J ends lost 2 bases and 3 bases, in that order; junction bases with no gene match: 5. This CDR3 is 15 amino acids long. The CDR3 nucleotides are TGTGCCAGCAGCTTACCGGGACAGGGCCGCTACGAGCAGTACTTC. Translation gives CASSLPGQGRYEQYF.

Only a few counts were recorded for this clonotype. CDR3 sequence reads: CASSLMGGGELFF. The CDR3 DNA follows: TGTGCCAGCAGTTTAATGGGCGGCGGGGAGCTGTTTTTT. The V and J genes are TRBV12-3 or TRBV12-4 and TRBJ2-2; no reliable D call. The V and J ends lost 2 bases and 7 bases respectively, with 8 bases between them. The CDR3 has 13 residues.

This clonotype was seen many times. The chain is built from TRBV2 and TRBJ1-6; D unclear. V was pared by 7 bases and J by 2 bases, with 12 bases between. This CDR3 spans 15 amino acids. Germline CDR1 is SNHLY and CDR2 is FYNNEI. CDR3 DNA: TGTGCCAGCAAGGTGCTACAGCCCTATAATTCACCCCTCCACTTT. Translation gives CASKVLQPYNSPLHF.

The chain couples TRBV27 to TRBJ1-1; D possibly corresponds to TRBD1 (5 bases). CDR1 and CDR2 from the germline V gene are MNHEY and SMNVEV (reference sequence). This CDR3 contains 15 residues. Trimming took 7 bases from V and 5 from J, leaving 20 bases between them. CDR3 protein: CASTNLAGPGTEAFF. The CDR3 DNA reads TGTGCCAGCACCAACCTGGCAGGGCCGGGAACTGAAGCTTTCTTT.

The rearrangement uses TRBV7-9 and TRBJ1-3; D not resolved. Germline CDR1 SEHNR, CDR2 FQNEAQ (reference sequence). Trimming pared 4 bases from V and 2 bases from J, leaving 12 bases between. There are 15 residues in the CDR3. CDR3 sequence: CASSWERSPGNTIYF. The CDR3 region has the DNA TGTGCCAGCAGCTGGGAACGATCCCCTGGAAACACCATATATTTT.

This sequence joins TRBV29-1 and TRBJ1-1; D is possibly TRBD1 (5 bases). The CDR3 length is 13 residues. V gave up 6 bases and J gave up 1 base, with 12 bases separating them. The V gene's germline CDR1 is SQVTM and CDR2 ANQGSEA. CDR3 coding DNA: TGCAGCGTCTGCGGGGGAGCGAACACTGAAGCTTTCTTT. It codes for CSVCGGANTEAFF.

This clonotype came up many times. The J gene is TRBJ2-7, the V gene TRBV18, with D possibly TRBD1 on 5 matching bases. In germline, CDR1 is KGHSH, CDR2 LQKENI. Trimming removed 3 bases from V and 4 bases from J, with 13 bases in between. CDR3 length equals 14 residues. CDR3 DNA sequence: TGTGCCAGCTCACCTTCGCAGGGTGAGTACGAGCAGTACTTC. This encodes CASSPSQGEYEQYF. The full variable domain, rest sourced from reference TRBV18 and TRBJ2-7, is NAGVMQNPRHLVRRRGQEARLRCSPMKGHSHVYWYRQLPEEGLKFMVYLQKENIIDESGMPKERFSAEFPKEGPSILRIQQVVRGDSAAYFCASSPSQGEYEQYFGPGTRLTVT.

This clonotype was counted many times. The V call is TRBV6-1, the J call TRBJ1-2; 7 nucleotides agree with TRBD1. CDR1 is MNHNS and CDR2 is SASEGT in the germline V gene. CDR3 length: 14 residues. Trimming took 8 bases from V and 4 from J; bases not matched to a gene: 10. CDR3: CASRWQGESYGYTF. Written as DNA, the CDR3 is TGTGCCAGCCGCTGGCAGGGGGAAAGCTATGGCTACACCTTC.

The table lists this clonotype with many counts. This chain uses TRBV28 with TRBJ1-4; 10 nucleotides match TRBD1. Looked up from germline, CDR1 is MDHEN and CDR2 is SYDVKM. The CDR3 is made up of 19 amino acids. The ends lost 5 bases at V and 0 bases at J; junction bases unmatched: 12. CDR3 coding DNA: TGTGCCAGCAGTCCCGAATTGGGACAGGGGAATGCAACTAATGAAAAACTGTTTTTT. Translating gives CASSPELGQGNATNEKLFF.